These 9 T cell receptor beta chains originate from one sample sequenced in a study of control samples from healthy donors and cancer patients. Using immunoSEQ multiplex PCR, the repertoire was profiled, and TCRdb retains in-frame clones only, with some absent. Among roughly 86,000 clones listed, 91% were seen once. The source material was blood. The receptors derive from a man aged 25-45 years in good health.

The chain uses TRBV5-1 and TRBJ2-7; TRBD1 is a possible D gene (5 bases). Germline V gene sequence: CDR1 SGHRS, CDR2 YFSETQ. The CDR3 sequence is 14 residues long. V gave up 1 base and J gave up 5 bases, with 13 bases separating them. CDR3 sequence: CASSLQWKQDEQYF. In DNA, the CDR3 is TGCGCCAGCAGCTTGCAGTGGAAACAGGACGAGCAGTACTTC.

V gene TRBV28 combines with J gene TRBJ1-2; 9 bases match TRBD1. V lost 8 bases and J lost 1; bases outside the gene matches: 5. CDR3 length equals 14 residues. CDR1 is MDHEN and CDR2 is SYDVKM in the germline V gene. Here the CDR3 DNA reads TGTGCCAGCCGACAGGGGGGTGGTAACTATGGCTACACCTTC. This gives the protein CASRQGGGNYGYTF.

CDR3 in amino acids: CASSSKKDGNTEAFF. Here the CDR3 DNA reads TGTGCCAGCTCATCCAAAAAGGACGGGAACACTGAAGCTTTCTTT. The chain uses TRBV18 and TRBJ1-1, with D hard to call. Germline CDR1 reads KGHSH; CDR2 reads LQKENI. This CDR3 spans 15 amino acids. V shed 5 bases and J shed 1 base, with 14 bases lying between them.

This sequence joins TRBV30 and TRBJ2-2; D is tentatively TRBD1 or TRBD2 (5 bases each). V lost 3 bases, J lost 4 bases, and 12 bases lay in between. Germline CDR1 is GTSNPN and CDR2 is SVGIG (reference sequence). CDR3 length: 14 residues. This CDR3 is CAWRGTGTTGELFF. The DNA for the CDR3 is TGTGCCTGGAGGGGGACCGGGACCACCGGGGAGCTGTTTTTT.

The chain employs TRBV3-1 (or the pseudogene TRBV3-2) and TRBJ1-1; D is ambiguous. Germline V CDR1 and CDR2: LGHDT, YNNKEL (reference sequence). The CDR3 is 15 amino acids. V lost 7 bases and J lost 0, with 15 bases in between. CDR3 sequence: CASTLSGTMNTEAFF. CDR3 DNA sequence: TGTGCCAGCACACTGTCGGGAACCATGAACACTGAAGCTTTCTTT.

The V gene is TRBV7-6, the J gene TRBJ2-7; 9 positions match TRBD1. Germline V gene data show CDR1 as SGHVS and CDR2 as FNYEAQ. This CDR3 contains 18 residues. V gave up 1 base and J gave up 5 bases; unmatched junction bases: 15. The CDR3 DNA reads as TGTGCCAGCAGCTTAGGCGTATTACCCGGGACAGGGAGCGACGAGCAGTACTTC. Amino acids: CASSLGVLPGTGSDEQYF.

This chain joins TRBV18 and TRBJ2-7; D gene ambiguous. With 2 bases removed from V and 7 bases from J, the gap between germline ends came to 18 bases. The CDR3 runs 15 residues. Per germline, CDR1 KGHSH and CDR2 LQKENI. The CDR3 DNA follows: TGTGCCAGCTCACCAATCGGTACCCAGGCTGGGGAGCAGTACTTC. Amino acid sequence: CASSPIGTQAGEQYF.

This rearrangement joins TRBV5-1 to TRBJ2-1, with D possibly TRBD1 on 6 matching bases. This CDR3 has 13 amino acids. Trimming cost V 4 bases and J 4 bases, with 9 bases left between them. Germline CDR1 is SGHRS and CDR2 is YFSETQ. CDR3 nucleotide sequence: TGCGCCAGCAGCAAGGACAGTTACAATGAGCAGTTCTTC. Residues: CASSKDSYNEQFF.

This sequence joins TRBV28 and TRBJ1-5; D is unclear. Germline CDR1 MDHEN, CDR2 SYDVKM. V lost 3 bases and J lost 1, with 4 bases in between. The CDR3 runs to 13 residues. The CDR3 is CASSFQSNQPQHF. CDR3 DNA sequence: TGTGCCAGCAGTTTTCAGAGCAATCAGCCCCAGCATTTT. The variable domain in full, with the rest retrieved from reference TRBV28 and TRBJ1-5, is DVKVTQSSRYLVKRTGEKVFLECVQDMDHENMFWYRQDPGLGLRLIYFSYDVKMKEKGDIPEGYSVSREKKERFSLILESASTNQTSMYLCASSFQSNQPQHFGDGTRLSIL.